This TCR beta chain was observed in a study of T cells in Graves' hyperthyroidism and ophthalmopathy. Findings of the study overall: Most expanded thyroid clonotypes above 0.001 recurred in blood.

RNA transcripts provided the source from which TCR beta CDR3 regions were amplified. Primed by the HTBI set, a first-round RT-PCR was run on the TCR CDR3. TCRdb re-derived calls from the multiplex PCR reads in MiXCR, one entry per CDR3 protein. Here the sample spans some 650,000 distinct CDR3 sequences, around 16% being singletons. A Clinical Activity Score of at least 3, a NOSPECS grade of at least 4 and a duration under 3 months were recorded in the ophthalmopathy patients. The PBMCs studied were ones that came from 10 ml fresh peripheral blood. This clonotype was seen repeatedly, ten times or more. Antigen unknown. This clonotype was obtained from a woman aged 40 to 49 with Graves' ophthalmopathy. What was sequenced was blood.

DNA for the CDR3: TGTGCCAGCAGCTTGGGGACCCCAGCGCAGTATTTT. Translating gives CASSLGTPAQYF. The rearrangement links TRBV5-4 to TRBJ2-3; D is uncertain. V was clipped by 0 bases and J by 10 bases, with 9 bases between them. Germline V gene sequence: CDR1 SGHNT, CDR2 YYREEE (reference sequence). The CDR3 sequence is 12 residues long.